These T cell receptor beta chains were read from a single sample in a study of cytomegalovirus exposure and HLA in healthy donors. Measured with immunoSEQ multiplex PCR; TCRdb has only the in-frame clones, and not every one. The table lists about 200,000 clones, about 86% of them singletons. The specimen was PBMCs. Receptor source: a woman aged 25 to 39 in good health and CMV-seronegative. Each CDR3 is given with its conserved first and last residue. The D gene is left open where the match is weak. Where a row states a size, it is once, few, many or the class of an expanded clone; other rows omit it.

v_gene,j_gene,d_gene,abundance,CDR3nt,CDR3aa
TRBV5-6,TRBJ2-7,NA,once,TGTGCCAGCAGCTTGTTCCAGGGGTCCTACGAGCAGTACTTC,CASSLFQGSYEQYF
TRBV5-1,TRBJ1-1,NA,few,TGCGCCAGCAGCTTGGATTGGACACAGATGAACACTGAAGCTTTCTTT,CASSLDWTQMNTEAFF
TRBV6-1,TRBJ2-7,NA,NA,TGTGCCAGCAGTGAAGTTCGTTCCTACGAGCAGTACTTC,CASSEVRSYEQYF
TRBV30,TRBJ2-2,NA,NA,TGTGCCTGGGACTTAACCGGGGAGCTGTTTTTT,CAWDLTGELFF
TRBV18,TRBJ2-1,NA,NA,TGTGCCAGCTCACCATTACAGGAGCAGTTCTTC,CASSPLQEQFF
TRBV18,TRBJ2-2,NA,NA,TGTGCCAGCTCACCCCGAGCGCCGGACACCGGGGAGCTGTTTTTT,CASSPRAPDTGELFF
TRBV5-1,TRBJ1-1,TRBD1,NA,TGCGCCAGCAGCCCACAGACAGGGGACACTGAAGCTTTCTTT,CASSPQTGDTEAFF
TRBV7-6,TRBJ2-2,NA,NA,TGTGCCAGCAGCCTTTCAAGGGCGGGCGGGGAGCTGTTTTTT,CASSLSRAGGELFF
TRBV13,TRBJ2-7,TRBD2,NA,TGTGCCAGCAGCCTAGCACCTAGCGGGGATTACGAGCAGTACTTC,CASSLAPSGDYEQYF
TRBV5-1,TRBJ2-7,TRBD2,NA,TGCGCCAGCAGCTTGGTTGCGGGAGCCAGGGACGAGCAGTACTTC,CASSLVAGARDEQYF
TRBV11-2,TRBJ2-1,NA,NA,TGTGCCAGCAGCACCTACCGTAGGGGCTCCTACAATGAGCAGTTCTTC,CASSTYRRGSYNEQFF
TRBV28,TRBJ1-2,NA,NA,TGTGCCAGCAGTACTGGACAGACTAACTATGGCTACACCTTC,CASSTGQTNYGYTF
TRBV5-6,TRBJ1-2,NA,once,TGTGCCAGCAGCACCGTGGGGCCCGGCTACACCTTC,CASSTVGPGYTF
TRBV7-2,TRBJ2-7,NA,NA,TGTGCCAGCAGCTTAGGAAGTCAGGGCTACGAGCAGTACTTC,CASSLGSQGYEQYF
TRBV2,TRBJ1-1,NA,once,TGTGCCAGCAGTTACGCCGGGGTGGACACTGAAGCTTTCTTT,CASSYAGVDTEAFF
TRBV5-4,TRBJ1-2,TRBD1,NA,TGTGCCAGCAGCTTCTGGACAGGGAGCCCTAACTATGGCTACACCTTC,CASSFWTGSPNYGYTF
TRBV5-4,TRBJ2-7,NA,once,TGTGCCAGCAGCGGGACCCAACAGGGTACCCTAACCTACGAGCAGTACTTC,CASSGTQQGTLTYEQYF
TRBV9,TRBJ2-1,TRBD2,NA,TGTGCCAGCAGCGTAGGGCGGGGGGGACACAATGAGCAGTTCTTC,CASSVGRGGHNEQFF